This TCR beta chain emerged from a study of naive and memory T cell subsets. Study results and limitations: Possibly reflecting memory cells re-expressing CD45RA, a few larger clonotypes occurred in naive repertoires, especially CD8. In naive cells, over 85% of TCR sequences were seen only once. In CD4 and CD8 cells, diversity dropped from naive through EMRA. The power law exponent of TCR abundance differed between naive and memory cells.

The CDR3 has 10 residues. CDR1 and CDR2 from the germline V gene are SQVTM and ANQGSEA. V lost 4 bases and J lost 13, with 11 bases in between. An equimolar mix of two oligonucleotides served as the beta constant-region primer for TRBC1 and TRBC2. Nested alpha and beta constant-region primers with the SP2 primer drove four PCR rounds on ligated cDNA. Via MiXCR, TCRdb re-called the UMI-ligation and nested PCR reads, giving one row per CDR3 protein. The table shows approximately 140,000 distinct CDR3 sequences, with approximately 24% occurring only once. The sample holds a few counts of this clonotype. Its matching antigen is unknown.

The sequence derives from a human donor in good health. V gene TRBV29-1 combines with J gene TRBJ2-1, with D unresolved. The sequenced material came from naive CD4+ T cells from blood. The CDR3 DNA sequence: TGCAGCGTTGGGAACGAAAGACAGTTCTTC. Translation gives CSVGNERQFF.